This TCR beta chain was recovered during a study of Ad26.COV2.S vaccination and SARS-CoV-2 variants. Germline V gene data show CDR1 as SGHAT and CDR2 as FQNNGV. The CDR3 is 16 amino acids. The V end was cut by 5 bases, the J end by 2 bases, with 18 bases between. The table came from immunoSEQ multiplex PCR; TCRdb's copy has only in-frame clones and leaves some out. The sample lists 87,000 or so clones; roughly 85% were seen once. Sequenced material: peripheral blood, taken after recovery from COVID-19. V gene TRBV11-2 combines with J gene TRBJ1-2; no firm D call. The source is a human donor who had recovered from COVID-19. The CDR3 sequence: CASSPPGRAVNYGYTF. CDR3 DNA sequence: TGTGCCAGCAGCCCTCCTGGCCGAGCAGTAAACTATGGCTACACCTTC.